This entry lists 7 T cell receptor beta chains sequenced from one sample in a study of T cell responses to AZD1222 COVID-19 vaccine. This table comes from immunoSEQ multiplex PCR, and its TCRdb copy is limited to in-frame clones, with some not included. In the table there are 100,000 to 150,000 clones, about 88% of which are singletons. The sequences come from peripheral blood, collected on day 0 of AZD1222 vaccination. Receptors were obtained from an adult in good health.

CDR3: CASTGTSRGEQYF. The CDR3 DNA reads TGTGCCAGTACCGGGACCTCCCGTGGCGAGCAGTACTTC. V is TRBV27 and J is TRBJ2-7; either TRBD1 or TRBD2 may supply D (5 bases each). The V end lost 9 bases, the J end lost 6 bases, and 18 bases lay between the germline ends. This CDR3 region has 13 residues. CDR1 and CDR2 from the germline V gene are MNHEY and SMNVEV (reference sequence).

J is TRBJ1-1 and V is TRBV6-5; TRBD1 might be the D (6 bases). The CDR3 is 15 residues long. Germline V CDR1 and CDR2: MNHEY, SVGAGI. Trimming left V 7 bases short and J 5 bases short, with 20 bases between. For the CDR3, the DNA is TGTGCCAGCACCCTGGGCGAGGGACAAAGGACTGAAGCTTTCTTT. This gives the protein CASTLGEGQRTEAFF.

The chain joins TRBV7-2 to TRBJ2-3; D tentatively reads TRBD1 or TRBD2 (6 bases each). The CDR3 extends over 14 amino acids. With 5 bases removed from V and 6 bases from J, the gap between germline ends came to 15 bases. CDR1 and CDR2 (germline): SGHTA, FQGNSA. The CDR3 reads CASSPKGGLDTQYF. CDR3 DNA sequence: TGTGCCAGCAGCCCCAAGGGGGGACTGGATACGCAGTATTTT.

The chain links TRBV7-9 to TRBJ1-1, with TRBD1 matching over 7 bases. The CDR3 loop spans 15 amino acids. Germline values: CDR1 SEHNR, CDR2 FQNEAQ (reference sequence). Losses at the gene ends were 4 bases for V and 6 bases for J; bases not matched to a gene: 11. In DNA, the CDR3 is TGTGCCAGCAGCTCCACGGGACAGTCGTACCCTGAAGCTTTCTTT. This translates into CASSSTGQSYPEAFF.

This clone showed up just once. The gene calls are TRBV7-6 and TRBJ1-6; a possible D gene is TRBD1 (5 bases). Germline lookup yields CDR1 SGHVS and CDR2 FNYEAQ. This CDR3 region has 15 residues. With 5 bases removed from V and 6 bases from J, the gap between germline ends came to 14 bases. The CDR3 nucleotides are TGTGCCAGCAGCCTGGGCGGACAAAGTAATTCACCCCTCCACTTT. Residues: CASSLGGQSNSPLHF. The full variable domain, rest sourced from reference TRBV7-6 and TRBJ1-6, is GAGVSQSPRYKVTKRGQDVALRCDPISGHVSLYWYRQALGQGPEFLTYFNYEAQQDKSGLPNDRFSAERPEGSISTLTIQRTEQRDSAMYRCASSLGGQSNSPLHFGNGTRLTVT.

The chain uses TRBV29-1 and TRBJ2-5, with TRBD2 as a possible D gene (7 bases). Germline V gives CDR1 SQVTM, CDR2 ANQGSEA. The CDR3 sequence is 13 residues long. V was shortened by 5 bases and J by 4 bases, with 14 bases between the two germline ends. The CDR3 sequence is CSVLGGDGETQYF. DNA for the CDR3: TGCAGCGTTCTAGGGGGGGATGGAGAGACCCAGTACTTC.

V is TRBV11-1 and J is TRBJ2-1; the D gene could be TRBD1 or TRBD2 (5 bases each). CDR3 size: 15 residues. Trimming stripped 3 bases from V and 0 bases from J, with 9 bases between. CDR1 and CDR2 from the germline V gene are SGHAT and FQDESV (reference sequence). In DNA form, the CDR3 reads TGTGCCAGCAGCTTGAGGGGCCGCTCCTACAATGAGCAGTTCTTC. This gives the protein CASSLRGRSYNEQFF. Full variable domain (rest looked up from reference TRBV11-1 and TRBJ2-1): EAEVAQSPRYKITEKSQAVAFWCDPISGHATLYWYRQILGQGPELLVQFQDESVVDDSQLPKDRFSAERLKGVDSTLKIQPAELGDSAMYLCASSLRGRSYNEQFFGPGTRLTVL.